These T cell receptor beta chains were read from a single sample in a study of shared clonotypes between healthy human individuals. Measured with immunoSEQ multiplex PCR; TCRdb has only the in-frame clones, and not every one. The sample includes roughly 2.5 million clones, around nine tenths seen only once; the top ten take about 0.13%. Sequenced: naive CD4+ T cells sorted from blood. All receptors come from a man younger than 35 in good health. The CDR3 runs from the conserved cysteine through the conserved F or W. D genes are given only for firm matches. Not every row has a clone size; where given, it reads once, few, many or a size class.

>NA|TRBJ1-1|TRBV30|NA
TGTGCCTACGGACGGACAAAGCTAGTGGACACTGAAGCTTTCTTT
CAYGRTKLVDTEAFF
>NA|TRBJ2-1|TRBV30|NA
TGTGCCTGGAGTGTAGACTTTAGTTATGAGCAGTTCTTC
CAWSVDFSYEQFF
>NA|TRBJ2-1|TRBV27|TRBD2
TGTGCCAGCCTTAGAACGGGGGGGAGTCGGAACAATGAGCAGTTCTTC
CASLRTGGSRNNEQFF
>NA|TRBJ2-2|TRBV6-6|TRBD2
TGTGCCAGCAAATGGAGGGAGGGTACCGGGGAGCTGTTTTTT
CASKWREGTGELFF
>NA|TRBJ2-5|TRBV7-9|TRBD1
TGTGCCAGCAGCTTAGTGGGACAGGGGGGAGAGACCCAGTACTTC
CASSLVGQGGETQYF
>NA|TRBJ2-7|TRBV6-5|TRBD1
TGTGCCAGCAGTCGGGGACAGGCGAGCTCCTACGAGCAGTACTTC
CASSRGQASSYEQYF
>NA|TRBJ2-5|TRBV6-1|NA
TGTGCCAGCATAGACAGCCCGGGACACCAAGAGACCCAGTACTTC
CASIDSPGHQETQYF
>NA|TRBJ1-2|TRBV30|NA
TGTGCCTGGAGCCTAGGGGGGGCGGTGAGCTATGGCTACACCTTC
CAWSLGGAVSYGYTF
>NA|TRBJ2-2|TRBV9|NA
TGTGCCAGCAGCGTACAACAGCTCTACACCGGGGAGCTGTTTTTT
CASSVQQLYTGELFF
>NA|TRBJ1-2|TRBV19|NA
TGTGCCAGTAGTACCGACCGGATCTATGGCTACACCTTC
CASSTDRIYGYTF
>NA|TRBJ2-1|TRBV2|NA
TGTGCCAGCAGTGTTGCAGGCTCTTACAATGAGCAGTTCTTC
CASSVAGSYNEQFF
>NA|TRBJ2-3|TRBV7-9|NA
TGTGCCAGCAGCCCTCTAATGAGCACAGATACGCAGTATTTT
CASSPLMSTDTQYF
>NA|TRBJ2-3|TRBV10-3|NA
TGTGCCATCAGTGGGGCTAGCGGCACAGATACGCAGTATTTT
CAISGASGTDTQYF
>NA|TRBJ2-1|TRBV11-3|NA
TGTGCCAGCAGCCTCCAGGGAGACAATGAGCAGTTCTTC
CASSLQGDNEQFF
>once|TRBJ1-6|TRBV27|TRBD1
TGTGCCAGCAGTTTCCGAGGAGGGGGCGGTTCACCCCTCCACTTT
CASSFRGGGGSPLHF
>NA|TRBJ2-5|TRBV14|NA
TGTGCCAGCAGCCAAGATCGGGTGACCCAGTACTTC
CASSQDRVTQYF
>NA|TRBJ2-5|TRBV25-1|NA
TGTGCCAGCAGCCGATCAGGGCGGGGAGAGACCCAGTACTTC
CASSRSGRGETQYF
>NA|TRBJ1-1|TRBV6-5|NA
TGTGCCAGCAGCCCCCCGGGATCCACTGAAGCTTTCTTT
CASSPPGSTEAFF
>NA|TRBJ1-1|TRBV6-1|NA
TGTGCCAGCAGTGTAATGGGTCAGAACACTGAAGCTTTCTTT
CASSVMGQNTEAFF
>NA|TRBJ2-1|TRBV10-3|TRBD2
TGTGCCATCAGTAACGGGACTAGCGGGAGTAGGGGTGAGCAGTTCTTC
CAISNGTSGSRGEQFF
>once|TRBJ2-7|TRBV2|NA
TGTGCCAGCAGTGACGGCCCAAGGTCCTACGAGCAGTACTTC
CASSDGPRSYEQYF
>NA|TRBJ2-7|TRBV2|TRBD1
TGTGCCAGCAGTGACTGGCAGGGGGATCCCTACGAGCAGTACTTC
CASSDWQGDPYEQYF
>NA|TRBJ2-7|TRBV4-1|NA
TGCGCCAGCAGCCAAGATCCCCTATCCTACGAGCAGTACTTC
CASSQDPLSYEQYF
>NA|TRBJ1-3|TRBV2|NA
TGTGCCAGCAGTGAAGGGTCGGCATGGAAAGGAAACACCATATATTTT
CASSEGSAWKGNTIYF
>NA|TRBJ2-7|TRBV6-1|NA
TGTGCCAGCAGTGGCGGGCGAGTAGGAGCCTACGAGCAGTACTTC
CASSGGRVGAYEQYF
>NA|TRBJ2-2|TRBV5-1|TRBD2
TGCGCCAGCAGCCGGGTAGCGGGAGGCCCCTCCTCCGTCTCCGGGGAGCTGTTTTTT
CASSRVAGGPSSVSGELFF
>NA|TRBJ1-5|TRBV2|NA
TGTGCCAGCAGTGAAAGGGGCAGGGATTTGGGGCAGCCCCAGCATTTT
CASSERGRDLGQPQHF
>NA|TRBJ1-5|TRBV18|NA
TGTGCCAGCTCACCGAACCAGGGAACTAATCAGCCCCAGCATTTT
CASSPNQGTNQPQHF
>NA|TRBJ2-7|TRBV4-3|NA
TGCGCCAGCAGCCAAGTACCCGACAGTTCCTACGAGCAGTACTTC
CASSQVPDSSYEQYF